The clone carrying this TCR beta chain has only a few counts. Its antigen is as yet unknown. This entry belongs to a study of T-cell memory formation after mild COVID-19. Overall study results and limits: That cross-reactive memory joined was suggested by some responding clones appearing in pre-infection memory.

One entry per CDR3 protein results from TCRdb running MiXCR on the 5' RACE reads. This table holds more than 400,000 distinct CDR3 sequences, 18% found once. Germline V gene lookup returns CDR1 MNHNY and CDR2 SVGAGI (reference sequence). The CDR3 is 13 amino acids. V lost 6 bases, J lost 3 bases, and 11 bases lay in between. The sample taken for sequencing was PBMCs or a T cell subset sorted from them (not recorded which). The V and J genes are TRBV6-6 and TRBJ1-1; D possibly corresponds to TRBD1 (5 bases). The TCR comes from an adult woman who had mild COVID-19 (a few samples of this study predate the infection). Cell type and time point are not known. Here the CDR3 DNA reads TGTGCCAGCAGCACGGGACGGCACACTGAAGCTTTCTTT. It translates to CASSTGRHTEAFF.